The rows below give T cell receptor beta chains drawn from one sample of a study of read filtering for tumor transcriptome and immune sequencing. MiXCR was run by TCRdb on the reads, yielding one entry per CDR3 protein. This table has about 46,000 distinct CDR3 sequences, around 21% appearing once. Sequencing was carried out using a population of CD138-negative cells sorted from bone marrow. Receptors originate from a donor older than 35 with multiple myeloma. Both conserved end residues are part of each CDR3. D genes are given only for firm matches. Only some rows state a clone size, as once, few, many or a class for expanded clones.

cdr3_length: 14; j_call: TRBJ2-7; d_call: -; clone_size: -; v_call: TRBV7-9; cdr3_aa: CASSSDSNLRVQYF
cdr3_length: 15; j_call: TRBJ2-1; d_call: -; clone_size: many; v_call: TRBV28; cdr3_aa: CASSLRGLSYNEQFF
cdr3_length: 17; j_call: TRBJ2-5; d_call: -; clone_size: many; v_call: TRBV11-2; cdr3_aa: CASSLSTNQGGQETQYF
cdr3_length: 15; j_call: TRBJ2-7; d_call: TRBD1; clone_size: few; v_call: TRBV7-2; cdr3_aa: CASSPRQGLIYEQYF
cdr3_length: 14; j_call: TRBJ2-7; d_call: -; clone_size: many; v_call: TRBV5-4; cdr3_aa: CASSLLGGSYEQYF
cdr3_length: 15; j_call: TRBJ2-1; d_call: TRBD2; clone_size: many; v_call: TRBV2; cdr3_aa: CASSSLAGVYNEQFF
cdr3_length: 13; j_call: TRBJ2-1; d_call: -; clone_size: -; v_call: TRBV5-4; cdr3_aa: CASSSDTYNEQFF
cdr3_length: 16; j_call: TRBJ2-1; d_call: TRBD1; clone_size: many; v_call: TRBV12-3/TRBV12-4; cdr3_aa: CASSIMDRGPINEQFF
cdr3_length: 15; j_call: TRBJ2-7; d_call: TRBD1; clone_size: -; v_call: TRBV7-2; cdr3_aa: CASSQAGTGFYEQYF
cdr3_length: 15; j_call: TRBJ1-4; d_call: -; clone_size: many; v_call: TRBV5-5; cdr3_aa: CASSFDGTTNEKLFF
cdr3_length: 14; j_call: TRBJ2-7; d_call: -; clone_size: -; v_call: TRBV10-3; cdr3_aa: CAISDGGRAYEQYF
cdr3_length: 14; j_call: TRBJ2-1; d_call: -; clone_size: many; v_call: TRBV6-2/TRBV6-3; cdr3_aa: CASRGRSSYNEQFF
cdr3_length: 12; j_call: TRBJ1-2; d_call: -; clone_size: few; v_call: TRBV19; cdr3_aa: CASRAPQGGYTF
cdr3_length: 14; j_call: TRBJ2-7; d_call: TRBD2; clone_size: -; v_call: TRBV11-3; cdr3_aa: CASSTHSGSIEQYF
cdr3_length: 14; j_call: TRBJ2-1; d_call: -; clone_size: -; v_call: TRBV19; cdr3_aa: CASAPQSSYNEQFF
cdr3_length: 12; j_call: TRBJ2-2; d_call: -; clone_size: many; v_call: TRBV7-9; cdr3_aa: CASSLTSGELFF
cdr3_length: 15; j_call: TRBJ1-1; d_call: TRBD1; clone_size: many; v_call: TRBV6-5; cdr3_aa: CASSYPGQPNTEAFF
cdr3_length: 15; j_call: TRBJ1-4; d_call: TRBD1; clone_size: -; v_call: TRBV19; cdr3_aa: CATETPGQPNVKLFF
cdr3_length: 16; j_call: TRBJ2-2; d_call: TRBD2; clone_size: -; v_call: TRBV5-4; cdr3_aa: CASSFASGVPGGELFF
cdr3_length: 14; j_call: TRBJ1-6; d_call: -; clone_size: many; v_call: TRBV5-1; cdr3_aa: CASSPTAYNSPLHF
cdr3_length: 16; j_call: TRBJ2-3; d_call: -; clone_size: many; v_call: TRBV5-1; cdr3_aa: CASSLGPGRATDTQYF
cdr3_length: 13; j_call: TRBJ2-5; d_call: -; clone_size: many; v_call: TRBV6-2/TRBV6-3; cdr3_aa: CASRPVLRETQYF
cdr3_length: 13; j_call: TRBJ1-1; d_call: -; clone_size: many; v_call: TRBV20-1; cdr3_aa: CSARDAVRGEAFF